This T cell receptor (beta chain) was observed in a study of T cell changes during pregnancy in multiple sclerosis. Per germline, CDR1 MDHEN and CDR2 SYDVKM. The CDR3 is made up of 14 amino acids. Trimming cost V 3 bases and J 6 bases, with 13 bases left between them. TCRdb keeps only in-frame clones here, not all; method: immunoSEQ multiplex PCR. The sample carries around 35,000 clones, 80% to 95% recorded once. Material: PBMCs (not recorded whether the cells were cultured). The receptor was isolated from a female donor with multiple sclerosis, enrolled in a pregnancy study. The chain carries TRBV28 and TRBJ2-3; tentative D call: TRBD1 (7 bases). The CDR3 DNA reads as TGTGCCAGCAGTTTTGGCAGGGGGAGGGATACGCAGTATTTT. Translated: CASSFGRGRDTQYF.